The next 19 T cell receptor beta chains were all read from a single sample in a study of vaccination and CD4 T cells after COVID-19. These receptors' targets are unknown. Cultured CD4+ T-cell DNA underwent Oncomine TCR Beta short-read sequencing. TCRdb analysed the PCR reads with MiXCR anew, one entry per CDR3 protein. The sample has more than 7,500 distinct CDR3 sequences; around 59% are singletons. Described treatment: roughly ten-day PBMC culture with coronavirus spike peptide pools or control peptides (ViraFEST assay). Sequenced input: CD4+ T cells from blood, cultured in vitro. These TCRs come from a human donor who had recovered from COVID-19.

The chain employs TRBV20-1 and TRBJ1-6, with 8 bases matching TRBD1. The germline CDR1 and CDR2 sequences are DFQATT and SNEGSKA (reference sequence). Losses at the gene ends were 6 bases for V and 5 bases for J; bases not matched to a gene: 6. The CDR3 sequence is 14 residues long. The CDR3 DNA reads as TGCAGTGCGCCAGACAGGGGCAATAATTCACCCCTCCACTTT. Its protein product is CSAPDRGNNSPLHF.

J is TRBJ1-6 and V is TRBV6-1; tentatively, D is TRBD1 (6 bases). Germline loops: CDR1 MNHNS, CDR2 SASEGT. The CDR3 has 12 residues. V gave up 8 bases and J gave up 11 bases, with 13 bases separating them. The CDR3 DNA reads TGTGCCAGCGCCCGGGGGGCGGCACCCCTCCACTTT. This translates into CASARGAAPLHF.

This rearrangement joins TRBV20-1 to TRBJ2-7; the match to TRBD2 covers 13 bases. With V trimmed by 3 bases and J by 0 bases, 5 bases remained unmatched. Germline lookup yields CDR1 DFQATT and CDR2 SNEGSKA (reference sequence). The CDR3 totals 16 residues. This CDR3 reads CSASGTSGDSSYEQYF. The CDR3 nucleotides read TGCAGTGCTAGTGGGACTAGCGGGGACAGCTCCTACGAGCAGTACTTC.

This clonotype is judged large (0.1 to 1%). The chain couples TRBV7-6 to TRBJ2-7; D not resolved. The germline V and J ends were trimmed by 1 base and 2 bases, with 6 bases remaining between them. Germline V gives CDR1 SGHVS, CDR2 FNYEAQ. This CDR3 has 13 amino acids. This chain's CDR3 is CASSLGLAYEQYF. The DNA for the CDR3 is TGTGCCAGCAGCTTAGGGCTAGCCTACGAGCAGTACTTC.

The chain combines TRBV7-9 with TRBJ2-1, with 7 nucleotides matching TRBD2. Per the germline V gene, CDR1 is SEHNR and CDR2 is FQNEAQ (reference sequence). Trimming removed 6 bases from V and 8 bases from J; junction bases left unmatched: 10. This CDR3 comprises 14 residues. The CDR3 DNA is TGTGCCAGCAGTAAGACTAGCTCCCTCGATGAGCAGTTCTTC. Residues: CASSKTSSLDEQFF.

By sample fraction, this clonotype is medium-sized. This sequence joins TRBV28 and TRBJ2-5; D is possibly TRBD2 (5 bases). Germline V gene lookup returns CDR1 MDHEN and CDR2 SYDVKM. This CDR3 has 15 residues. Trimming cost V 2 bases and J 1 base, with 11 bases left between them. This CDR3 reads CASSLRGTPQETQYF. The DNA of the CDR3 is TGTGCCAGCAGTTTACGGGGTACCCCCCAAGAGACCCAGTACTTC.

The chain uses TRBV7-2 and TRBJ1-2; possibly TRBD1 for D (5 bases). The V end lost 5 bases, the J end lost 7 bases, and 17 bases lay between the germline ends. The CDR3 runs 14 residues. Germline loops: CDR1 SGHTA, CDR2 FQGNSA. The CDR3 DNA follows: TGTGCCAGCAGCCCCCCCGGGACGGCTTCTGGCTACACCTTC. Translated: CASSPPGTASGYTF.

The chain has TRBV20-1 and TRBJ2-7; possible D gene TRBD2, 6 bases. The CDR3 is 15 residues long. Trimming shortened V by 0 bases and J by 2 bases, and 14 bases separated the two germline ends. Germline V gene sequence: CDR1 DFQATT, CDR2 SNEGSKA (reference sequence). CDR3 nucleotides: TGCAGTGCTAGAGATCCAGGCGGGAAGCCCTACGAGCAGTACTTC. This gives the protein CSARDPGGKPYEQYF.

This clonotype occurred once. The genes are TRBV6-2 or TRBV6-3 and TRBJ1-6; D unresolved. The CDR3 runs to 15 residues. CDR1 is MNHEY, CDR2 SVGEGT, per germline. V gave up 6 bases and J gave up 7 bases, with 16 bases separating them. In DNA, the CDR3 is TGTGCCAGCAGCCCCAGCTCCGTGTCAAATTCACCCCTCCACTTT. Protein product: CASSPSSVSNSPLHF.

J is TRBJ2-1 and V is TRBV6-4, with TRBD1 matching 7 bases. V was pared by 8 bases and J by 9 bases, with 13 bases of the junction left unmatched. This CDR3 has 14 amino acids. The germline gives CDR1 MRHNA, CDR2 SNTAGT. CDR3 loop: CASSYDRASGEQFF. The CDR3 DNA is TGTGCCAGCTCCTACGACAGGGCGTCGGGTGAGCAGTTCTTC.

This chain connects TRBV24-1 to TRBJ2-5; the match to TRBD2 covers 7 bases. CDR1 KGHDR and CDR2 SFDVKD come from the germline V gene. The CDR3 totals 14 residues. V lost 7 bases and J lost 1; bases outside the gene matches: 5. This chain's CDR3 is CATRGWGGQETQYF. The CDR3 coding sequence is TGTGCCACCAGGGGATGGGGGGGCCAAGAGACCCAGTACTTC.

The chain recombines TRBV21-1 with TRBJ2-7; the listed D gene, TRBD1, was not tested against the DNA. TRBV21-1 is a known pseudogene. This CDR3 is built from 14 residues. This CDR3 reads CARARGHSPYEQYF. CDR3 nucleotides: TGTGCCAGGGCCCGGGGACACTCGCCGTACGAGCAGTACTTC.

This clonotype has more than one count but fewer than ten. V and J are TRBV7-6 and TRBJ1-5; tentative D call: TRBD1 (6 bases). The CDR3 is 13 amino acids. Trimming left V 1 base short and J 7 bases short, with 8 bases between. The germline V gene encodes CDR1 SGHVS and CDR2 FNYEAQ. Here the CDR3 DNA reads TGTGCCAGCAGCTTAGGACAGGTCCAGCCCCAGCATTTT. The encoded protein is CASSLGQVQPQHF.

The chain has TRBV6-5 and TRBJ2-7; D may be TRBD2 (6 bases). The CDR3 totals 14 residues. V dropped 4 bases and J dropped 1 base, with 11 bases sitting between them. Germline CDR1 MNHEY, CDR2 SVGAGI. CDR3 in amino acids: CASSSAGTSYEQYF. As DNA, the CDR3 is TGTGCCAGCAGTTCAGCGGGTACATCCTACGAGCAGTACTTC.

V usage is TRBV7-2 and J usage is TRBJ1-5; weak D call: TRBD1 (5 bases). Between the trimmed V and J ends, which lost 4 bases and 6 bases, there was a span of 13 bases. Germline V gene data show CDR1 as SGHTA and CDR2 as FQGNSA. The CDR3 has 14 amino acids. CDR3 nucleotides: TGTGCCAGCAGCTCCCAGGGACTCACTCAGCCCCAGCATTTT. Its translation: CASSSQGLTQPQHF.

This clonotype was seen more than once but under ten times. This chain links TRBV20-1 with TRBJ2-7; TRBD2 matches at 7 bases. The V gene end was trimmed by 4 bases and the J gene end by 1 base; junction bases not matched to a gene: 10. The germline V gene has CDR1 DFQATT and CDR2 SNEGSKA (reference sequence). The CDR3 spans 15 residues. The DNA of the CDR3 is TGCAGTGCTACGGTCGGGCTAGCGGCATCCTACGAGCAGTACTTC. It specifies CSATVGLAASYEQYF.

CDR3 coding DNA: TGTGCCAGCAGTCCCGGGGAGGTTTATGGCTACACCTTC. This sequence encodes CASSPGEVYGYTF. The chain recombines TRBV28 with TRBJ1-2; D is unclear. The CDR3 is 13 residues long. Germline V gene data show CDR1 as MDHEN and CDR2 as SYDVKM. V lost 5 bases, J lost 5 bases, and 12 bases lay in between.

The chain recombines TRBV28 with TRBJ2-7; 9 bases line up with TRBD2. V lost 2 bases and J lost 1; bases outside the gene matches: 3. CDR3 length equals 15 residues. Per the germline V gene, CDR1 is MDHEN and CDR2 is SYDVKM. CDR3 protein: CASSLLAGRSYEQYF. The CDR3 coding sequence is TGTGCCAGCAGTTTACTAGCGGGGCGGTCCTACGAGCAGTACTTC.

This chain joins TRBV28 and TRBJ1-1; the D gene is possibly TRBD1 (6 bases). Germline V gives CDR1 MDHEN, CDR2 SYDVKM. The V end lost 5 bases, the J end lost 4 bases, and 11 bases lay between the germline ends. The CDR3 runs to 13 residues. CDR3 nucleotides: TGTGCCAGCAGTGTCACAGGGATCACTGAAGCTTTCTTT. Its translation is CASSVTGITEAFF.